The T cell receptor beta chain described here comes from a study of cytomegalovirus exposure and HLA in healthy donors. PCR employed 60 Vbeta and 13 Jbeta primers. TCRdb's copy holds only in-frame clones and misses some; the assay was immunoSEQ multiplex PCR. Here the sample spans over 95,000 clones, about three quarters being singletons. CDR1 and CDR2 (germline): SGHRS, YFSETQ. This CDR3 contains 14 residues. Trimming shortened V by 4 bases and J by 2 bases, and 13 bases separated the two germline ends. The V and J genes are TRBV5-1 and TRBJ2-7, with D possibly being TRBD2 (7 bases). Sequencing used PBMCs. The receptor's source is a female donor in good health and CMV-seronegative. CDR3 DNA sequence: TGCGCCAGCAGCGGGGGGGCGGATCCCTACGAGCAGTACTTC. Encoded protein: CASSGGADPYEQYF. The whole variable domain, remainder taken from reference TRBV5-1 and TRBJ2-7, is KAGVTQTPRYLIKTRGQQVTLSCSPISGHRSVSWYQQTPGQGLQFLFEYFSETQRNKGNFPGRFSGRQFSNSRSEMNVSTLELGDSALYLCASSGGADPYEQYFGPGTRLTVT.